These T cell receptor beta chains were read from a single sample in a study of cytomegalovirus exposure and HLA in healthy donors. Sequenced by immunoSEQ multiplex PCR; TCRdb stores in-frame clones only, minus some. The data hold about 150,000 clones, with 75% to 85% observed a single time. Material: PBMCs. These TCRs come from a middle-aged man in good health and CMV-seropositive. Both conserved end residues are part of each CDR3. A D gene is named only where the DNA matches it firmly. Rows may omit the clone size; those that give it use once, few, many or a size class.

V gene	D gene	clone size	J gene	CDR3 DNA	CDR3 protein
TRBV7-2	-	-	TRBJ1-5	TGTGCCAGCAGCTTAGACGGGAGAATTTATCAGCCCCAGCATTTT	CASSLDGRIYQPQHF
TRBV30	-	-	TRBJ2-7	TGTGCCTGGAGTGTAGATGGGACAACTTGGGGGAACTACTACGAGCAGTACTTC	CAWSVDGTTWGNYYEQYF
TRBV30	-	-	TRBJ1-5	TGTGCCTGGAGTGTACCCCAGGGTGGGGGCGATCAGCCCCAGCATTTT	CAWSVPQGGGDQPQHF
TRBV5-1	-	once	TRBJ2-2	TGCGCCAGCAGCCTCAGGGGGGACGTAGCCGGGGAGCTGTTTTTT	CASSLRGDVAGELFF
TRBV29-1	TRBD1	-	TRBJ2-7	TGCAGCGTTGAAGTGGTGACAGGGGGGCACGAGCAGTACTTC	CSVEVVTGGHEQYF
TRBV7-3	-	-	TRBJ2-7	TGTGCCAGCAGCGCCAGTGGGGCCCTCCCGTCCTACGAGCAGTACTTC	CASSASGALPSYEQYF
TRBV18	TRBD1	-	TRBJ1-2	TGTGCCAGCTCACCTGGGACAGGGGGCGAGGGCTACACCTTC	CASSPGTGGEGYTF
TRBV25-1	-	-	TRBJ1-2	TGTGCCAGCAGTGACACGACAGCCTATGGCTACACCTTC	CASSDTTAYGYTF
TRBV28	TRBD2	-	TRBJ2-7	TGTGCCAGCAGTAGCTCAGGGACTACCTTCTACGAGCAGTACTTC	CASSSSGTTFYEQYF
TRBV27	-	-	TRBJ2-7	TGTGCCAGCAGTTTACAGGGTGGCTCCTACGAGCAGTACTTC	CASSLQGGSYEQYF
TRBV10-2	TRBD1	-	TRBJ2-7	TGCGCCAGCAGTGAGTACCCAGGGGGTAGATACGAGCAGTACTTC	CASSEYPGGRYEQYF
TRBV7-2	-	-	TRBJ2-3	TGTGCCAGCAGCTCCCTGGGGAGTGCAGATACGCAGTATTTT	CASSSLGSADTQYF
TRBV6-1	-	few	TRBJ2-7	TGTGCCAGCAGTGAACTCGGAGGGACCTTCTACGAGCAGTACTTC	CASSELGGTFYEQYF
TRBV29-1	-	-	TRBJ2-7	TGCAGCGTCCCGGGACACGGGTCCTACGAGCAGTACTTC	CSVPGHGSYEQYF
TRBV9	-	-	TRBJ2-2	TGTGCCAGCAGCGTAGGGAGACTCACGAACACCGGGGAGCTGTTTTTT	CASSVGRLTNTGELFF
TRBV7-3	TRBD2	-	TRBJ2-1	TGTGCCAGCAGCCTAAATAGCGGGACTCTTAGTGAGCAGTTCTTC	CASSLNSGTLSEQFF
TRBV10-2	TRBD2	-	TRBJ2-5	TGCGCCAGCGCTCCCGGGACTAGCGGGGTATCTCAGTACTTC	CASAPGTSGVSQYF
TRBV2	-	-	TRBJ2-7	TGTGCCAGCAGTGAAGACAGGGACGAGCAGTACTTC	CASSEDRDEQYF
TRBV7-8	-	-	TRBJ1-1	TGTGCCAGCAGCTTAGTTGGGCCCAACACTGAAGCTTTCTTT	CASSLVGPNTEAFF
TRBV6-1	-	-	TRBJ2-3	TGTGCCAGCACCGAACAAAGGGGACTTGGGGATACGCAGTATTTT	CASTEQRGLGDTQYF
TRBV2	-	once	TRBJ2-7	TGTGCCAGCAGGCCGGGACTTCTAGCCTACGAGCAGTACTTC	CASRPGLLAYEQYF
TRBV28	TRBD2	-	TRBJ2-1	TGTGCCAGCACCCCCGGGGGTCTAGCGGGAGGGGAGCAGTTCTTC	CASTPGGLAGGEQFF
TRBV28	-	once	TRBJ1-1	TGTGCCAGCCAGGAAGGGGGGGGGCGAGGGACTGAAGCTTTCTTT	CASQEGGGRGTEAFF
TRBV19	-	-	TRBJ1-5	TGTGCCAGTAGTATAGAGGTAGGGGTCGTAGGCAATCAGCCCCAGCATTTT	CASSIEVGVVGNQPQHF
TRBV6-5	TRBD1	-	TRBJ2-1	TGTGCCAGCAGTTTGGGGGACAGTTATATGGCGATGGGACAGTTCTTC	CASSLGDSYMAMGQFF
TRBV28	-	-	TRBJ1-4	TGTGCCAGCAGTTTGCGTTTCGGGATAAGGGATGAAAAACTGTTTTTT	CASSLRFGIRDEKLFF
TRBV9	TRBD2	-	TRBJ2-2	TGTGCCAGCAGCGTTAGCGGGAGTCCCGACACCGGGGAGCTGTTTTTT	CASSVSGSPDTGELFF
TRBV5-1	-	-	TRBJ2-3	TGCGCCAGCAGCCTGGGACCGGGGGGCACAGATACGCAGTATTTT	CASSLGPGGTDTQYF
TRBV5-6	TRBD2	-	TRBJ2-3	TGTGCCAGCAGCTTGCGAGACCTAGCGGAGCGGTTTGTTACGCAGTATTTT	CASSLRDLAERFVTQYF
TRBV25-1	TRBD2	-	TRBJ2-3	TGTGCCAGCAGTCCGAGAGCGGGAGCGGTAGATACGCAGTATTTT	CASSPRAGAVDTQYF
TRBV5-1	TRBD2	-	TRBJ2-3	TGCGCCAGCAGCTTGGGCCTAGCGGGAGGCTCCCCAGATACGCAGTATTTT	CASSLGLAGGSPDTQYF
TRBV30	-	-	TRBJ2-7	TGTGCCTGGAGTGACGTTAAGCGGGTACAATACTACGAGCAGTACTTC	CAWSDVKRVQYYEQYF
TRBV19	TRBD1	-	TRBJ2-7	TGTGCCAGTATGAGGACAGGGGGCTCGGGCGAGCAGTACTTC	CASMRTGGSGEQYF
TRBV30	TRBD2	-	TRBJ2-5	TGTGCCTGGGGCTATCTAGCGGGAGGGAGAGAGACCCAGTACTTC	CAWGYLAGGRETQYF